Listed here is a single T cell receptor (beta chain). Only in-frame clones appear in the TCRdb table, and some are missing; sequencing was by immunoSEQ multiplex PCR. This table holds tens of thousands of clones, around 92% found once. The CDR3 runs 17 residues. Between the trimmed V and J ends, which lost 1 base and 0 bases, there was a span of 14 bases. Looked up from germline, CDR1 is SGHTA and CDR2 is FQGNSA. The record originates from a study of T cell changes during pregnancy in multiple sclerosis. This clonotype originated in a female donor with multiple sclerosis, enrolled in a pregnancy study. The specimen sequenced was peripheral blood. V usage is TRBV7-2 and J usage is TRBJ2-3; the D is unclear. The CDR3 DNA reads as TGTGCCAGCAGCTTAGTTTACGGCGGTACTAGCACAGATACGCAGTATTTT. Its protein is CASSLVYGGTSTDTQYF.